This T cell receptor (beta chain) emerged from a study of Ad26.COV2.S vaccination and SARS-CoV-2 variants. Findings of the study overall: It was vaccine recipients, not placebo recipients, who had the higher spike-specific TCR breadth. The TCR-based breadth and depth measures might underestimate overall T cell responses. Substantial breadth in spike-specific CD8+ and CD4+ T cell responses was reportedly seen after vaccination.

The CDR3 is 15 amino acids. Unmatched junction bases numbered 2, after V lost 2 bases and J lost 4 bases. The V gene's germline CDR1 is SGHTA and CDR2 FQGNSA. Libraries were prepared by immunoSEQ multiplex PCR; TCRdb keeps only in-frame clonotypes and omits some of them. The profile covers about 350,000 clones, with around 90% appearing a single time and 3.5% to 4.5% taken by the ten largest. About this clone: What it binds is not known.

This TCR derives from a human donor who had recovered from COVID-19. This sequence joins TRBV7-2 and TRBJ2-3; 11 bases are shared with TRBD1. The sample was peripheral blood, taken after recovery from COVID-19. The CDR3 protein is CASSLLDRGPDTQYF. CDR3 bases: TGTGCCAGCAGCTTACTGGACAGGGGGCCAGATACGCAGTATTTT.